This T cell receptor beta chain was profiled in a study of CD8+ T cells in alopecia areata. Study as a whole: Dosing spanned 6 to 18 months on tofacitinib, then 6 months off drug.

The treatment here: oral pan-JAK inhibitor, 5-10 mg twice daily. Study outcomes and limitations: Alphabeta T cells residing in normal skin are also sequenced in scalp samples.

Trimming shortened V by 7 bases and J by 5 bases, and 17 bases separated the two germline ends. The CDR3 contains 14 residues. Germline CDR1 reads LNHDA; CDR2 reads SQIVND (reference sequence). Details on this clone: The antigen is not known.

RNA was extracted and reverse transcribed into cDNA as the sequencing template. Method: immunoSEQ multiplex PCR; TCRdb's copy keeps in-frame clones and lacks some. Among about 160,000 clones listed, around 71% were seen once. The chain links TRBV19 to TRBJ2-5; either TRBD1 or TRBD2 may fit D (5 bases each). The TCR originated in a human donor with alopecia areata. Sequenced here: CD4+ T cells sorted from blood, sampled at week 4, from a patient treated with tofacitinib. CDR3 coding DNA: TGTGCCAGTAACTCCCTGGGGGAGAGGGAGACCCAGTACTTC. It is translated as CASNSLGERETQYF.